The clone carrying this T cell receptor beta chain was seen many times. These data belong to a study of human T cells and chemical hapten exposure. About the research overall: Per-sample TCR yield variability stemmed mainly from small pooled library volume differences.

As for time point: pre-sensitization, week 0. Treatment meaning: therapeutic diphenylcyclopropenone sensitization with weekly scalp DPC. CDR3 length: 14 amino acids. Trimming cost V 6 bases and J 6 bases; bases outside gene matches: 6. The germline V gene encodes CDR1 KGHSH and CDR2 LQKENI. Attachment of unique molecular identifiers to individual cDNA molecules was performed in the library. TCRdb independently ran MiXCR on the RACE reads; one entry per CDR3 protein. The sample consists of a few hundred thousand distinct CDR3 sequences, 4.5% to 5.5% of them appearing once. The rearrangement links TRBV18 to TRBJ2-4; 9 nucleotides align to TRBD1. The sequences come from whole blood, collected in connection with sensitization to the hapten diphenylcyclopropenone (DPC). The TCR originated in a woman aged 18 to 35 with alopecia areata. Some clones in this sample may be carry-over from other donors' samples. The CDR3 here is CASSLEGQGNIQYF. For the CDR3, the DNA is TGTGCCAGCTCTTTGGAGGGACAGGGAAACATTCAGTACTTC. Complete variable domain (other parts from reference TRBV18 and TRBJ2-4): NAGVMQNPRHLVRRRGQEARLRCSPMKGHSHVYWYRQLPEEGLKFMVYLQKENIIDESGMPKERFSAEFPKEGPSILRIQQVVRGDSAAYFCASSLEGQGNIQYFGAGTRLSVL.